Presented here are 31 T cell receptor beta chains from one specimen sequenced in a study of blood T cells in healthy people across ages. A second PCR of roughly 7 to 11 cycles used a sample-barcoded 5' primer and a J-beta primer mix. TCRdb passed the 5' RACE reads through MiXCR, listing each CDR3 protein once. The table has approximately 810,000 distinct CDR3 sequences, 29% seen once. Sequencing input: blood. All receptors derive from a woman older than 75 in good health.

The V call is TRBV7-9, the J call TRBJ2-4, with D tentatively TRBD1 or TRBD2 (5 bases each). The CDR3 covers 11 residues. Between the trimmed V and J ends, which lost 5 bases and 15 bases, there was a span of 14 bases. Germline lookup yields CDR1 SEHNR and CDR2 FQNEAQ (reference sequence). The CDR3 sequence: CASSRGGSRYF. The CDR3 region has the DNA TGTGCCAGCAGCCGGGGCGGCTCTAGGTACTTC.

This clonotype was recorded at least ten times. V usage is TRBV20-1 and J usage is TRBJ1-5; 9 nucleotides agree with TRBD1. There are 16 residues in the CDR3. J was trimmed by 2 bases and V by 3 bases; bases with no gene match: 8. Per the germline V gene, CDR1 is DFQATT and CDR2 is SNEGSKA (reference sequence). CDR3 sequence (DNA): TGCAGTGCTAGTCCCGGGACAGGGTATCGCAATCAGCCCCAGCATTTT. As protein: CSASPGTGYRNQPQHF.

This clonotype occurred many times. The chain links TRBV10-2 to TRBJ2-5; TRBD2 is a possible D gene (5 bases). Germline loops: CDR1 WSHSY, CDR2 SAAADI. This CDR3 has 16 residues. Trimming cost V 6 bases and J 2 bases, with 19 bases left between them. CDR3 protein: CASRRTAGFPQETQYF. CDR3 bases: TGCGCCAGCAGAAGAACGGCGGGTTTTCCGCAAGAGACCCAGTACTTC.

This clonotype was detected only a few times. This may be a read error: a much more frequent sequence differs by one nucleotide. The chain recombines TRBV24-1 with TRBJ2-3; the match to TRBD2 covers 7 bases. Germline CDR1 KGHDR, CDR2 SFDVKD. The CDR3 extends over 16 amino acids. The V gene end was trimmed by 3 bases and the J gene end by 1 base; junction bases not matched to a gene: 6. This CDR3 reads CATSDPGGSGTDTQYF. CDR3 nucleotides: TGTGCCACCAGTGATCCCGGGGGGAGCGGCACAGATACGCAGTATTTT.

This clonotype was seen at least ten times. The CDR3 reads CASGSRTDQETQYF. The CDR3 nucleotides read TGTGCCAGCGGATCTCGGACAGATCAAGAGACCCAGTACTTC. The chain recombines TRBV12-3 or TRBV12-4 with TRBJ2-5; a weak D match, TRBD1 (6 bases). The V and J ends lost 8 bases and 2 bases respectively, with 15 bases between them. The length of the CDR3 is 14 residues.

This clonotype was detected a few times. A much larger clone lies a single base off, so this may be a read error. This chain joins TRBV6-2 or TRBV6-3 and TRBJ2-1; a possible D gene is TRBD2 (5 bases). Deletions cut 0 bases from V and 10 bases from J, with 16 bases between. Per germline, CDR1 MNHEY and CDR2 SVGEGT. There are 15 residues in the CDR3. This CDR3 is CASSYSTGLDYEQFF. CDR3 sequence (DNA): TGTGCCAGCAGTTACTCAACTGGACTCGACTACGAGCAGTTCTTC.

In its sample, this clonotype was seen many times. This chain joins TRBV20-1 and TRBJ2-3; D assignment may be TRBD1 or TRBD2 (5 bases each). This CDR3 comprises 14 residues. The V gene lost 1 base and the J gene lost 0 bases, with 8 bases spanning the gap. Germline V gene sequence: CDR1 DFQATT, CDR2 SNEGSKA (reference sequence). The DNA for the CDR3 is TGCAGTGCTAGAGTCGGGGCGAGCACAGATACGCAGTATTTT. It encodes CSARVGASTDTQYF.

The chain combines TRBV29-1 with TRBJ2-4; the D gene is possibly TRBD2 (6 bases). The better agreement between TRBJ2-7 and the DNA end casts doubt on the J call. Germline loops: CDR1 SQVTM, CDR2 ANQGSEA. The CDR3 loop spans 12 amino acids. The CDR3 here is CSVEAGPYEQYF. The CDR3 bases are TGCAGCGTTGAGGCGGGACCTTACGAGCAGTACTTC.

This clonotype was detected many times. V gene TRBV12-3 or TRBV12-4 combines with J gene TRBJ2-3, with D possibly called TRBD1 or TRBD2 (5 bases each). The V end lost 7 bases, the J end lost 4 bases, and 18 bases lay between the germline ends. The CDR3 contains 15 residues. The CDR3 DNA reads as TGTGCCAGCACCGCCCGGGGCCTTGGCGCAGATACGCAGTATTTT. This gives the protein CASTARGLGADTQYF.

As concerns this clonotype: Just one base apart from a much larger clone, this may be a read error. The gene calls are TRBV6-2 or TRBV6-3 and TRBJ2-7; weak D call: TRBD2 (6 bases). Germline lookup yields CDR1 MNHEY and CDR2 SVGEGT. The CDR3 spans 11 residues. The ends were cut back, 7 bases at V and 7 bases at J, with 11 bases in the middle. In nucleotides, the CDR3 is TGTGCCAGCAAGGAGGGCAATGAGCAGTACTTC. Protein sequence: CASKEGNEQYF.

Points on this clonotype: A much larger clonotype is one base distant, so this may be a read error. J is TRBJ2-1 and V is TRBV7-9, with 7 bases aligning to TRBD1. The CDR3 is 16 amino acids. Germline V CDR1 and CDR2: SEHNR, FQNEAQ (reference sequence). With 3 bases clipped from V and 8 bases from J, the junction kept 13 bases outside the gene matches. CDR3 protein: CASSFRTGGQGDEQFF. The CDR3, as DNA: TGTGCCAGCAGCTTCCGAACAGGAGGTCAGGGGGATGAGCAGTTCTTC.

Regarding this clonotype: At one end, the junction sequence differs from germline, possibly due to a read error. The chain carries TRBV10-1 and TRBJ2-1; 9 nucleotides match TRBD1. Germline CDR1 WNHNN, CDR2 SYGVQD (reference sequence). This CDR3 is built from 14 residues. CDR3 bases: TGCGCCAGCAACCCGGGACAGGGATACAGTGAGCAGTTCTTC. This encodes CASNPGQGYSEQFF.

This clonotype was picked up many times. The chain recombines TRBV24-1 with TRBJ2-5, with D perhaps TRBD1 (5 bases). Trimming cost V 2 bases and J 3 bases, with 15 bases left between them. The CDR3 contains 16 residues. Germline assignment: CDR1 KGHDR and CDR2 SFDVKD. The CDR3 sequence: CATSDSNRNLKETQYF. CDR3 nucleotide sequence: TGTGCCACCAGTGATTCCAACAGGAATTTGAAAGAGACCCAGTACTTC.

This clonotype appeared a few times. The V gene is TRBV2, the J gene TRBJ2-1, with 8 bases fitting TRBD2. The germline CDR1 and CDR2 sequences are SNHLY and FYNNEI. The CDR3 spans 15 residues. With 6 bases clipped from V and 2 bases from J, the junction kept 6 bases outside the gene matches. This chain's CDR3 is CASRPTSGTYNEQFF. Written as DNA, the CDR3 is TGTGCCAGCAGACCTACTAGCGGAACCTACAATGAGCAGTTCTTC.

V and J are TRBV7-9 and TRBJ1-5, with 8 nucleotides matching TRBD1. This CDR3 is 15 amino acids long. J gave up 4 bases and V 7 bases, and 9 bases lay outside the gene matches. Germline CDR1 is SEHNR and CDR2 is FQNEAQ (reference sequence). As DNA, the CDR3 is TGTGCCAGCAATGTAGGGACAGGCGAAAATCAGCCCCAGCATTTT. It specifies CASNVGTGENQPQHF.

This clonotype was recorded many times. In nucleotides, the CDR3 is TGTGCCAGCAGTTCCCCGGGGACTAGCGGGGTAGATACGCAGTATTTT. Its translation is CASSSPGTSGVDTQYF. The chain joins TRBV12-3 or TRBV12-4 to TRBJ2-3; 13 positions agree with TRBD2. Trimming at V came to 4 bases and at J to 5 bases, leaving 6 bases not matched to a gene. The CDR3 loop spans 16 amino acids.

The CDR3 reads CSVGSSNQPQYF. CDR3 bases: TGCAGCGTTGGGAGCAGTAATCAGCCCCAGTACTTC. This sequence joins TRBV29-1 and TRBJ2-5; D is ambiguous. The V gene lost 4 bases and the J gene lost 9 bases, with 15 bases spanning the gap. This CDR3 region has 12 residues. Per the germline V gene, CDR1 is SQVTM and CDR2 is ANQGSEA.

Only a few counts were recorded for this clonotype. This chain joins TRBV19 and TRBJ2-7; TRBD1 matches at 10 bases. J gave up 7 bases and V 4 bases, and 10 bases lay outside the gene matches. The CDR3 sequence is 15 residues long. From germline, CDR1 is LNHDA and CDR2 SQIVND (reference sequence). DNA of the CDR3: TGTGCCAGTAGTAGAACGGGACAGGGGCGTCAAGAGCAGTACTTC. Translation gives CASSRTGQGRQEQYF.

This clonotype has a count of ten or more. The chain recombines TRBV6-6 with TRBJ2-5; possible D gene TRBD1, 6 bases. Looked up from germline, CDR1 is MNHNY and CDR2 is SVGAGI (reference sequence). Trimming took off 6 bases at V and 1 base at J, with 9 bases between the two ends. The CDR3 runs 13 residues. In DNA, the CDR3 is TGTGCCAGCAGAGGACAGACCCAAGAGACCCAGTACTTC. It translates to CASRGQTQETQYF.

This clonotype was found once. A read error may account for a junction end that differs from germline. J is TRBJ1-1 and V is TRBV7-2; unclear D gene. CDR3 length: 14 amino acids. The V gene's germline CDR1 is SGHTA and CDR2 FQGNSA. Here the CDR3 reads CASSSLLGYTEAFF. CDR3 nucleotides: TGCGCCAGCAGCTCTCTACTGGGGTACACTGAAGCTTTCTTT.

To note about this clonotype: A much larger clone differs from this one at a single base, so this may be a read error. This chain links TRBV28 with TRBJ2-7; D may be TRBD1 or TRBD2 (5 bases each). The CDR3 consists of 14 residues. Germline-derived CDR1 and CDR2 are MDHEN and SYDVKM. Trimming removed 3 bases from V and 2 bases from J, with 11 bases in between. The chain's CDR3 is CASSFWGKPYEQYF. The DNA for the CDR3 is TGTGCCAGCAGTTTCTGGGGGAAGCCCTACGAGCAGTACTTC.

This clonotype came up many times. The chain uses TRBV7-2 and TRBJ2-5; 10 bases agree with TRBD2. With V trimmed by 5 bases and J by 4 bases, 7 bases remained unmatched. CDR3 length: 15 residues. CDR1 and CDR2 from the germline V gene are SGHTA and FQGNSA. CDR3 sequence: CASSPRSSGGETQYF. The CDR3 DNA follows: TGTGCCAGCAGCCCCCGTTCTAGCGGGGGAGAGACCCAGTACTTC. The full variable domain, rest sourced from reference TRBV7-2 and TRBJ2-5, is GAGVSQSPSNKVTEKGKDVELRCDPISGHTALYWYRQSLGQGLEFLIYFQGNSAPDKSGLPSDRFSAERTGGSVSTLTIQRTQQEDSAVYLCASSPRSSGGETQYFGPGTRLLVL.

In its sample, this clonotype was seen a few times. The V and J genes are TRBV6-1 and TRBJ1-1; a weak D match, TRBD1 (6 bases). CDR1 and CDR2 (germline): MNHNS, SASEGT. Trimming took off 6 bases at V and 1 base at J, with 12 bases between the two ends. The CDR3 consists of 14 residues. In DNA form, the CDR3 reads TGTGCCAGCAGAGGGAACAGGGCGAACACTGAAGCTTTCTTT. It specifies CASRGNRANTEAFF.

As concerns this clonotype: An end of the junction differs from the germline gene, which may be a read error. The chain carries TRBV2 and TRBJ2-3, with TRBD1 matching 7 bases. This CDR3 has 15 amino acids. Germline V lookup: CDR1 SNHLY, CDR2 FYNNEI. Here the CDR3 reads CVSSGRGHSTDTQYF. The DNA for the CDR3 is TGTGTCAGCAGTGGAAGGGGGCACAGCACAGATACGCAGTATTTT.

The table lists this clonotype with a count of one. J is TRBJ2-5 and V is TRBV6-5, with 7 positions matching TRBD1. The DNA end favors TRBJ2-7, so the J call may be wrong. Germline CDR1 is MNHEY and CDR2 is SVGAGI. The CDR3 is 16 residues long. CDR3 nucleotides: TGTGCCAGCAGACCAACAAACCGGGACAGCCTCTACGAGCAGTACTTC. The encoded protein is CASRPTNRDSLYEQYF.

This clonotype was seen many times. The V and J genes are TRBV4-2 and TRBJ1-2; D remains unclear. Germline assignment: CDR1 LGHNA and CDR2 YNFKEQ. V shed 4 bases and J shed 0 bases, with 15 bases lying between them. The CDR3 is 16 amino acids. The CDR3, as DNA: TGTGCCAGCAGCCCCGAGGACCGTCTAGCTAACTATGGCTACACCTTC. Translation gives CASSPEDRLANYGYTF.

The sample holds many counts of this clonotype. V is TRBV5-1 and J is TRBJ2-5; 8 bases match TRBD1. Looked up from germline, CDR1 is SGHRS and CDR2 is YFSETQ. This CDR3 has 14 amino acids. The V gene end was trimmed by 0 bases and the J gene end by 7 bases; junction bases not matched to a gene: 5. CDR3 in DNA: TGCGCCAGCAGCTTGGAAGCAGGGGGCAGGACCCAGTACTTC. Its protein is CASSLEAGGRTQYF.

This chain joins TRBV18 and TRBJ2-5; 11 positions match TRBD1. The V segment lost 3 bases and the J segment 5 bases; nucleotides outside the gene matches: 5. The CDR3 totals 15 residues. Looked up from germline, CDR1 is KGHSH and CDR2 is LQKENI. CDR3 sequence reads: CASSPSDRGRETQYF. As DNA, the CDR3 is TGTGCCAGCTCACCGTCGGACAGGGGGCGGGAGACCCAGTACTTC.

The J gene is TRBJ2-3, the V gene TRBV7-2; 8 nucleotides align to TRBD1. J gave up 3 bases and V 5 bases, and 10 bases lay outside the gene matches. CDR3 length: 16 residues. The germline CDR1 and CDR2 sequences are SGHTA and FQGNSA. The CDR3 protein is CASSPRGTGGTDTQYF. The CDR3 DNA reads TGTGCCAGCAGCCCTAGGGGGACAGGAGGTACAGATACGCAGTATTTT.

At least ten counts were recorded for this clonotype. The chain carries TRBV29-1 and TRBJ1-5; unclear D gene. Germline V gives CDR1 SQVTM, CDR2 ANQGSEA. Trimming pared 4 bases from V and 3 bases from J, leaving 10 bases between. The length of the CDR3 is 13 residues. CDR3 DNA sequence: TGCAGCGTTGCGGGTTCGATCAATCAGCCCCAGCATTTT. It specifies CSVAGSINQPQHF.

The chain links TRBV6-5 to TRBJ1-3; a possible D gene is TRBD1 (6 bases). Germline CDR1 reads MNHEY; CDR2 reads SVGAGI. CDR3 length equals 15 residues. The V and J ends lost 6 bases and 2 bases respectively, with 14 bases between them. In nucleotides, the CDR3 is TGTGCCAGCAGACCCACAGGGTATCCTGGAAACACCATATATTTT. Residues: CASRPTGYPGNTIYF.